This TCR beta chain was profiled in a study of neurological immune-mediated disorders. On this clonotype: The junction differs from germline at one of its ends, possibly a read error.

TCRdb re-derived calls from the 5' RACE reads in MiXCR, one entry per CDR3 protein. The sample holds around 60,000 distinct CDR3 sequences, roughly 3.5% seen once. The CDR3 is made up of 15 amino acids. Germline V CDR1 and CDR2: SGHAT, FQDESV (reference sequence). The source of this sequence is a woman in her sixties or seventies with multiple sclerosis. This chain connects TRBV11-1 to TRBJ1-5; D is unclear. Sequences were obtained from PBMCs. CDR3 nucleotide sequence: TGTGCCAGCAGCTTAACAGCTGGTAGCAATAAGACCCAGAATTTT. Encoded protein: CASSLTAGSNKTQNF.